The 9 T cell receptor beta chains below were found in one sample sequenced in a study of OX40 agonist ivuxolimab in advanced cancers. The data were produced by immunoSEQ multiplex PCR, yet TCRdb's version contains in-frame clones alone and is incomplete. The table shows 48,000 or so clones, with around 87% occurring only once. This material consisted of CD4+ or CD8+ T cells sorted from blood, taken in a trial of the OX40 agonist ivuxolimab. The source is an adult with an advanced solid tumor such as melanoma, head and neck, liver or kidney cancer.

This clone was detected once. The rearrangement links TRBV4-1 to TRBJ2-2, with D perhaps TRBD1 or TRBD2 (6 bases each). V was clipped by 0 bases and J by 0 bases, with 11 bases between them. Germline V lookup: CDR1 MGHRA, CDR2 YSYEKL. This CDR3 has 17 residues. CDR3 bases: TGCGCCAGCAGCCAAGATAGGGGGAGGACGAACACCGGGGAGCTGTTTTTT. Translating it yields CASSQDRGRTNTGELFF.

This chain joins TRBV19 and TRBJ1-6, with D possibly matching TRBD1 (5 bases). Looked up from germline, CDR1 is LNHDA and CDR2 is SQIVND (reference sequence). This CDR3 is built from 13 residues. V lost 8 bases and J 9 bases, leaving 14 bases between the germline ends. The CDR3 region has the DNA TGTGCCAGTGCGGGGGTCGCGGGTTCACCCCTCCACTTT. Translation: CASAGVAGSPLHF.

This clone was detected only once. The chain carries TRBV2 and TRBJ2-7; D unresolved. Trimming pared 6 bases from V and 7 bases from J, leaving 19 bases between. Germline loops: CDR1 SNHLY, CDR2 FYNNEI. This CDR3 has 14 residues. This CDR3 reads CASSGQQESKEQYF. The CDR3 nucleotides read TGTGCCAGCAGCGGGCAGCAGGAGTCAAAGGAGCAGTACTTC. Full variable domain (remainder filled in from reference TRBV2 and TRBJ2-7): EPEVTQTPSHQVTQMGQEVILRCVPISNHLYFYWYRQILGQKVEFLVSFYNNEISEKSEIFDDQFSVERPDGSNFTLKIRSTKLEDSAMYFCASSGQQESKEQYFGPGTRLTVT.

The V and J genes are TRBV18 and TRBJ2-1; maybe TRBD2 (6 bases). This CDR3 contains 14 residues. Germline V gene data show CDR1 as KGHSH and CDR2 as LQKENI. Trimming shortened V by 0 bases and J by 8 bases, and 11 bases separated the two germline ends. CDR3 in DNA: TGTGCCAGCTCACCACCATCGGGGGAGCATGAGCAGTTCTTC. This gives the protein CASSPPSGEHEQFF.

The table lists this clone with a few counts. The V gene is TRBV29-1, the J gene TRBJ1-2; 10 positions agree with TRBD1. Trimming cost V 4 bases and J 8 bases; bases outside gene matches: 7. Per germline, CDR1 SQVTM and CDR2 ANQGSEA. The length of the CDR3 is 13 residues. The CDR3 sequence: CSVGGTGVGGYTF. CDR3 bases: TGCAGCGTTGGAGGGACAGGGGTTGGCGGCTACACCTTC.

CDR3 in amino acids: CARSLALGQGFYNEQFF. As DNA, the CDR3 is TGTGCCAGAAGCTTGGCCTTAGGACAGGGCTTCTACAATGAGCAGTTCTTC. The chain links TRBV5-3 to TRBJ2-1; 8 bases fit TRBD1. TRBV5-3 is treated as an ORF (open reading frame) with a function not yet certain. The CDR3 runs 17 residues. The junction had 8 bases not matched to a gene; V was cut back by 0 bases and J by 3 bases.

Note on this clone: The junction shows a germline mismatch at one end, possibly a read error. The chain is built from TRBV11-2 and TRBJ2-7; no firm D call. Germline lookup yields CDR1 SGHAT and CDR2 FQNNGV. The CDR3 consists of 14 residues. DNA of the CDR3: TGTGCCAGCAACTTAGACGGTCTTGTCTACGAGCAGTACTTC. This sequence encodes CASNLDGLVYEQYF.

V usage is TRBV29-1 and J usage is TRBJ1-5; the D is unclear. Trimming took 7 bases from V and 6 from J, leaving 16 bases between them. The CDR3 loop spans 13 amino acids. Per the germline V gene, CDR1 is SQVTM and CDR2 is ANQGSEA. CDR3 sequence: CSARQQDGQPQHF. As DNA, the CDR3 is TGCAGCGCCCGGCAGCAGGACGGTCAGCCCCAGCATTTT.

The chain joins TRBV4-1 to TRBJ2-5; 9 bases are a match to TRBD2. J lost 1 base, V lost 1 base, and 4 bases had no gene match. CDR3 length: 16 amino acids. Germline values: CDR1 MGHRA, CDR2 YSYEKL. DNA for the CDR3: TGCGCCAGCAGCCAAGGGGTAGCGGGGGTCCAAGAGACCCAGTACTTC. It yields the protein CASSQGVAGVQETQYF.